This TCR beta chain was sequenced for a study of CD8 T cells in Susac syndrome. Regarding the study as a whole: The authors acknowledged that the study's TCR sequencing and HLA analysis involved relatively few individuals.

With regard to this clonotype: What it binds is unknown.

Sequencing of TCR beta was performed on blood CD8+ T cells and on blood CD4+ T cells. In contrast to the negatively isolated CD8+ and CD4+ T cells, TEMRA cells were FACS-enriched. There are 13 residues in the CDR3. V was shortened by 1 base and J by 10 bases, with 12 bases between the two germline ends. The germline CDR1 and CDR2 sequences are SGHRS and YFSETQ. With random hexamers, about 0.45 to 1 ug RNA was reverse transcribed. Amplification of TCR beta CDR3 across 54 Vbeta and 13 Jbeta was performed with immunoSEQ multiplex PCR. TCRdb itself ran the immunoSEQ multiplex PCR reads through MiXCR, one entry per CDR3 protein. The sample has approximately 120,000 distinct CDR3 sequences, 92% seen once; the top ten hold over 0.12%.

This TCR was recovered from a human donor in good health. The V call is TRBV5-1, the J call TRBJ2-1; D is unclear. What was sequenced was CD4+ T cells from PBMCs. Here the CDR3 DNA reads TGCGCCAGCAGCTTGTCCCACAGTCCGGAGCAGTTCTTC. Translating it yields CASSLSHSPEQFF.